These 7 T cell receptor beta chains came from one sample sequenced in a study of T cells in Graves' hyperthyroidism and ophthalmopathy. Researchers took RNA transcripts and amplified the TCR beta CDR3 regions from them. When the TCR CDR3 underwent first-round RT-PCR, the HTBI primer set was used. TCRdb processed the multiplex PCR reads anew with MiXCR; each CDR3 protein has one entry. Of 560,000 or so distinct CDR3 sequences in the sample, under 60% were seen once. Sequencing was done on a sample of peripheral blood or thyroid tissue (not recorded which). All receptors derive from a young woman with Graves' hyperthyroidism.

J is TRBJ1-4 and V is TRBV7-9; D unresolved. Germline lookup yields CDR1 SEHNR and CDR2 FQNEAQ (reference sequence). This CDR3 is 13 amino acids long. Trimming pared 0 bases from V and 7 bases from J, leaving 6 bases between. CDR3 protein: CASSLAVPEKLFF. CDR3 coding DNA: TGTGCCAGCAGCTTAGCCGTCCCTGAAAAACTGTTTTTT.

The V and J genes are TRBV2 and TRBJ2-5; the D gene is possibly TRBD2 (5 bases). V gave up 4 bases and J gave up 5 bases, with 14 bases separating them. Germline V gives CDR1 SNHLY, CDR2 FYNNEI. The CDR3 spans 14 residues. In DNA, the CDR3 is TGTGCCAGCAGTGCTATTCCCGGAGGCGAGACCCAGTACTTC. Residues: CASSAIPGGETQYF.

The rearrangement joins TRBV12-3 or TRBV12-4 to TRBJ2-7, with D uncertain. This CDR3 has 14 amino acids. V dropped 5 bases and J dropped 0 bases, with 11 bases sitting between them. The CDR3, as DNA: TGTGCCAGCAGTCCCAGGACGGTCTCCTACGAGCAGTACTTC. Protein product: CASSPRTVSYEQYF.

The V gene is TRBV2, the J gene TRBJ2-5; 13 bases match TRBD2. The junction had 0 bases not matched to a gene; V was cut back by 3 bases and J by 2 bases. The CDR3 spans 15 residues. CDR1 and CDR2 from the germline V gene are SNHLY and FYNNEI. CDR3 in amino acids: CASSEGLAGQETQYF. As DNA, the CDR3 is TGTGCCAGCAGTGAGGGACTAGCGGGGCAAGAGACCCAGTACTTC.

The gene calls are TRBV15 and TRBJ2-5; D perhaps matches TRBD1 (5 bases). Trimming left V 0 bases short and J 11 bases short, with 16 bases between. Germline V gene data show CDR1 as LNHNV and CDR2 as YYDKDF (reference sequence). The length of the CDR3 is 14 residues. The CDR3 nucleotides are TGTGCCACCAGCAGAGAAGTAGGGGCGCGTGAGCAGTACTTC. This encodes CATSREVGAREQYF.

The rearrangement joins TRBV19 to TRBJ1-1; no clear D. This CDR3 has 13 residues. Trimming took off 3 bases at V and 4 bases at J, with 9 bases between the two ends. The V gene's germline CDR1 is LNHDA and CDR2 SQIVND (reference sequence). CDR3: CASSMRVSTEAFF. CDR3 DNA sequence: TGTGCCAGTAGTATGAGGGTGAGCACTGAAGCTTTCTTT.

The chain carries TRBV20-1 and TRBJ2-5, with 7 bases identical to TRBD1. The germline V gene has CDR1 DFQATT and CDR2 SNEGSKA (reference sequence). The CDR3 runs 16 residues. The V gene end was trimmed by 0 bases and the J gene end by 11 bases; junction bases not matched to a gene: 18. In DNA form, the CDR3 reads TGCAGTGCTAGAGATCCGGCTAGCCGAGGGACAGATACGCAGTACTTC. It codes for CSARDPASRGTDTQYF.